The present T cell receptor beta chain was sequenced within a study of blood T cell repertoires in COVID-19. Study in general: Donors in the United States, Italy and Spain gave samples during acute or convalescent COVID-19. T cells, B-cell-depleted T cells, or PBMCs provided the cDNA or gDNA that served as material.

Source study methods: Researchers report that nucleated cell counts were estimated from reference gene primer amplification. Assay used: immunoSEQ multiplex PCR; TCRdb lists only in-frame clones, some missing. V and J calls and clone size are as listed in that table; D and trimming were resolved from the DNA. The sample includes 85,000 to 90,000 clones, roughly nine tenths of them seen just once. Germline CDR1 SGHTA, CDR2 FQGNSA. V lost 5 bases, J lost 3 bases, and 6 bases stayed unmatched. The CDR3 has 14 amino acids. This TCR came from a woman older than 75 with active COVID-19. The sample comprised peripheral blood. The chain employs TRBV7-2 and TRBJ2-7; TRBD1 matches 8 bases. The CDR3 region has the DNA TGTGCCAGCAGCACCGGACAGGGCGGCTACGAGCAGTACTTC. Translation: CASSTGQGGYEQYF.